This T cell receptor (beta chain) was documented in a study of T cells in Graves' hyperthyroidism and ophthalmopathy (dated by TCRdb to the late 2010s). Background on the whole study: Peripheral blood was collected at initial diagnosis, before any treatment. A discovery cohort of around 100 patients, about 44 with Graves' ophthalmopathy and 57 with stable Graves' hyperthyroidism, was used to find distinguishing TCR V-J signatures. Prospective prediction of ophthalmopathy was tested in an independent validation cohort of under 20 hyperthyroidism patients and around 16 patients who later progressed to ophthalmopathy. For training and testing, the 80 to 100 patients in the discovery cohort were randomly divided in a 7:3 ratio. In addition, the study compared T-cell repertoires in thyroid tissue and in blood from roughly 6 Graves' hyperthyroidism patients. After blood sampling, hyperthyroidism patients were treated with methimazole at a starting dose of 30 mg daily, and ophthalmopathy patients were treated with high-dose intravenous methylprednisolone. The paper describes TCR Vbeta CDR3 sequencing of fewer than 150 peripheral blood samples, made up of 43 ophthalmopathy patients, approximately 76 hyperthyroidism patients and 17 progressor patients.

General study outcomes and caveats: Most expanded thyroid clonotypes (frequency above 0.001) were also found in blood, which suggests that blood repertoires may mirror thyroid immune responses. No statistical method was used to set the sample size in advance, and investigators knew the group allocation. In validation, the model predicted progression to ophthalmopathy with approximately 71% sensitivity and less than 80% specificity, a median of about 6.7 months before onset. In cross-validation, a model built on a 13 V-J signature told ophthalmopathy apart from stable hyperthyroidism with 87.88% sensitivity and about 81% specificity, and in testing the same model reached 80%/75%.

This clonotype was recorded at least ten times. The antigen this receptor binds is unknown. Base qualities are not at hand, and no much larger clone is one base apart. CDR1 SGDLS and CDR2 YYNGEE were looked up in the germline V gene. Unmatched junction bases come to 10, with V trimmed by 3 bases and J by 2 bases. The CDR3 starts with the cysteine, ends with the phenylalanine, and has 17 residues. CDR3 DNA is the only sequence kept; it has 51 bases, read in frame from the first base. Stable Graves' hyperthyroidism was defined as the absence of progression to ophthalmopathy over 18 months of follow-up. Hyperthyroidism patients were newly diagnosed, had a disease duration of under 2 months, and were aged 18 to 65 years. Any patient with an uncontrolled infection, another autoimmune disease, pregnancy or lactation was excluded. Diagnoses were established on the basis of clinical symptoms, serum thyroxine and TRAb, thyroid ultrasound, and orbital computed tomography. Ficoll-Paque density gradient centrifugation was used to isolate PBMCs from approximately 10 ml of fresh peripheral blood. Total RNA was extracted using Trizol reagent, and RNA quality was assessed on an Agilent 2100 Bioanalyzer.

The TCR beta CDR3 regions were amplified from the RNA transcripts. The first round of RT-PCR for the TCR CDR3 was performed with the HTBI primer set and the Qiagen OneStep RT-PCR kit. The libraries were constructed in a second round of multiplex PCR and then size-selected and purified. Sequencing of the libraries was done on an Illumina HiSeq2000 using paired-end 100 bp reads. The source study handled its data this way. SOAPnuke was used to process the raw data, throwing out any read that contained adapters or uncalled bases, had a mean Phred below 15, or lacked an exact constant-primer or identifier match. COPE v1.2.5 was used to merge the high-quality paired reads, and each unique nucleotide sequence was defined as a clonotype. Clonotypes were aligned to IMGT TRBV, TRBD and TRBJ reference segments using MiTCR v1.1. The analysis included only V-J combinations with a frequency above 0.0001, which together covered roughly 99% of the repertoires. A TCS score was defined as the ratio between F50 (clonal expansion) and ExV (chaos), using BLOSUM62-based TCRdist between CDR3 peptides within each V-J. Welch's t-statistics and random forest reduced around 510 V-J features to roughly 13, which were used in a naive Bayes classifier (R e1071). TCRdb handled the public reads itself, with Q25 trimming in fastp and clone calling in MiXCR, and kept productive beta chains. Rows with one shared CDR3 protein collapse into an entry with the most common genes and DNA. The V and J calls and clone size are TCRdb's, not the authors'. The sample table records about 590,000 distinct CDR3 sequences; 15% to 19% of these occur just once. The leading ten clones occupy approximately 7.4% of the sample.

The TCR originated in a woman aged 25 to 39 with Graves' hyperthyroidism. The sequence joins TRBV9 to TRBJ2-2; 7 central bases correspond to TRBD1. Source material: blood. The sequenced DNA: TGTGCCAGCAGCGGAGCCGGGACAGTGGTAAACACCGGGGAGCTGTTTTTT. This encodes CASSGAGTVVNTGELFF.